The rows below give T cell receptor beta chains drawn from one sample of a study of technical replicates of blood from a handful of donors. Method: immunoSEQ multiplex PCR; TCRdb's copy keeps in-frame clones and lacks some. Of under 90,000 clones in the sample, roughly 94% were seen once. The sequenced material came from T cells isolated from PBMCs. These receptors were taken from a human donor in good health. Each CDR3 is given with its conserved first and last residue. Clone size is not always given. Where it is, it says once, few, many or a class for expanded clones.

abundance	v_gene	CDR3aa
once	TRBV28	CASSPPRGSSGANVLTF
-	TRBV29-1	CSVSNLNTIYF
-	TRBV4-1	CASSQVASGGWEQYF
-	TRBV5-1	CASSLNPRMTSGDNEQFF
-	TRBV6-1	CASSEARGGGVIRQPQHF
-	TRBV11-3	CASSPHGRGYSNQPQHF
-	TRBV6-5	CASRRQGAGTEAFF
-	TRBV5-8	CASSLLSGNTIYF
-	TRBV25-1	CASSEFGTRPYEQFF
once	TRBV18	CASSLPREGTYEQYF
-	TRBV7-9	CASSSGTEETQYF
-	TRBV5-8	CASKRRGNYEQYF
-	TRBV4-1	CASSPGQGVGEQFF
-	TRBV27	CASSPRQGAAGEAFF
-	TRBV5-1	CASSFGQGTNEKLFF
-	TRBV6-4	CASSDSGGKSSYNEQFF
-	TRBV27	CASSSGLYNEQFF
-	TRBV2	CASSGYRDAPGANVLTF
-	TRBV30	CAWSVRAGTEAFF
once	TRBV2	CASSVGQHGYTF
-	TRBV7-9	CASSLSTGVGEQYF
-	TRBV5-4	CASSLPGVYGYTF
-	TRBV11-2	CASSSTGGGTDTQYF
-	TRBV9	CASGGTTTRQDGYTF
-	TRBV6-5	CASRPLASSYEQYF
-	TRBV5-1	CASSFDEEAGAYEQYF
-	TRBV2	CASSGAEPRTAGFF
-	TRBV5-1	CASSLDRGITEQYF
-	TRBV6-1	CASSEAGGASNQPQHF
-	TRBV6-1	CASSASAGGLGTDTQYF
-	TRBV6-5	CASTVKTRPGELFF
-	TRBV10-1	CASSESMGRMHEQYF
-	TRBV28	CASTNVDIPKETQYF
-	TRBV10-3	CAIAEGDRGNEQYF
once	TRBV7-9	CASNPGTVEQYF
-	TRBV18	CASSLRTDTQYF
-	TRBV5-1	CASRGGQSTDTQYF
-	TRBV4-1	CASSPSPYYPGTSGGGTDTQYF
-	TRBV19	CASSMQVGDRVKVSSYEQYF
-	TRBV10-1	CASSETGTGLRGAFF